Listed below are T cell receptor beta chains from one sample, sequenced in a study of patients and donors after allogeneic stem cell transplantation. Using its own MiXCR run on the RT-PCR reads, TCRdb lists one record per CDR3 protein. The sample contains 45,000 to 65,000 distinct CDR3 sequences, about 14% of which appear only once. Sequencing was carried out using blood, either unsorted or a sorted T cell fraction (not recorded which). The receptors shown here come from a human donor who was either an allogeneic HSCT recipient or a stem cell or donor lymphocyte infusion donor (not recorded which). It is not recorded whose cells these are; they may come from a transplant donor. CDR3s include the opening cysteine and the closing phenylalanine or tryptophan. A D gene is named only where the DNA matches it firmly. A row's size may be missing; if present it is once, few, many or a size class.

D: -
J: TRBJ2-5
size: few
V: TRBV7-8
DNA: TGTGCCAGCAGCTTCCTAAGTGGCGGAGGGGTATTAGACCAAGAGACCCAGTACTTC
CDR3: CASSFLSGGGVLDQETQYF

D: TRBD2
J: TRBJ2-5
size: few
V: TRBV4-1
DNA: TGCGCCAGCAGCCAAGATCGCGAGAGGACTAGCCGAGAGACCCAGTACTTC
CDR3: CASSQDRERTSRETQYF

D: TRBD2
J: TRBJ2-1
size: -
V: TRBV27
DNA: TGTGCCAGCAGTTGGGGGGGCAATGAGCAGTTCTTC
CDR3: CASSWGGNEQFF

D: -
J: TRBJ2-7
size: few
V: TRBV24-1
DNA: TGTGCCACCAGTGACAATCAGGACACTTCGGACGAGCAGTACTTC
CDR3: CATSDNQDTSDEQYF

D: TRBD2
J: TRBJ2-1
size: -
V: TRBV25-1
DNA: TGTGCCAGCAGTGAATTTTTTGCGCGGGAGGATTCCAATGAGCAGTTCTTC
CDR3: CASSEFFAREDSNEQFF

D: -
J: TRBJ2-2
size: few
V: TRBV12-5
DNA: TGTGCTAGTGCTAATAGGGCGGCTAACACCGGGGAGCTGTTTTTT
CDR3: CASANRAANTGELFF

D: -
J: TRBJ2-1
size: -
V: TRBV20-1
DNA: TGCAGTGCTCTAGCAGATTGGCCGTTCTTC
CDR3: CSALADWPFF

D: -
J: TRBJ2-3
size: few
V: TRBV5-1
DNA: TGCGCCAGCACCTCACGCGAGGGGCAGGGCGCAGATACGCAGTATTTT
CDR3: CASTSREGQGADTQYF

D: -
J: TRBJ1-3
size: many
V: TRBV27
DNA: TGTCCCGGGGGGGACACCATATATTTT
CDR3: CPGGDTIYF

D: -
J: TRBJ1-5
size: few
V: TRBV15
DNA: TGTGCCACCAGCAGAGATGGAGGTCAGCCCCAGCATTTT
CDR3: CATSRDGGQPQHF

D: -
J: TRBJ2-1
size: -
V: TRBV6-5
DNA: TGTGCCGGCAGCATGGACAGACCCCTACGAGGCAATGAGCAGTTCTTC
CDR3: CAGSMDRPLRGNEQFF

D: -
J: TRBJ1-4
size: many
V: TRBV20-1
DNA: TGCAGTGCTAAGCCGTTCCTCCTAGGTGGAAAACTGTTTTTT
CDR3: CSAKPFLLGGKLFF

D: TRBD2
J: TRBJ2-1
size: few
V: TRBV30
DNA: TGTGCCTGGAGTGTACCCGTGACTAGCGGGAGAAATGAGCAGTTCTTC
CDR3: CAWSVPVTSGRNEQFF

D: TRBD2
J: TRBJ2-2
size: many
V: TRBV7-9
DNA: TGTGCCAGCAGCCCGGGACTAGCGGGAGGGGGAGACACCGGGGAGCTGTTTTTT
CDR3: CASSPGLAGGGDTGELFF

D: -
J: TRBJ2-2
size: few
V: TRBV7-6
DNA: TGTGCCAGCAGCTGGACCGGGGAGCTGTTTTTT
CDR3: CASSWTGELFF

D: TRBD2
J: TRBJ2-1
size: -
V: TRBV11-2
DNA: TGTGCCAGCAGCTCCCCGGCGGGAGGGATTAAGGATGAGCAGTTCTTC
CDR3: CASSSPAGGIKDEQFF

D: -
J: TRBJ1-6
size: many
V: TRBV12-3/TRBV12-4
DNA: TGTGCCAGCAGTCTTGATTCGGGGGGTTCACCCCTCCACTTT
CDR3: CASSLDSGGSPLHF

D: TRBD1
J: TRBJ1-4
size: many
V: TRBV20-1
DNA: TGCAGTGCTAGGAGGGGGCACAATGAAAAACTGTTTTTT
CDR3: CSARRGHNEKLFF

D: TRBD2
J: TRBJ2-1
size: many
V: TRBV29-1
DNA: TGCAGCGTTGAAGCGATTAGCGGGAGGTACAATGAGCAGTTCTTC
CDR3: CSVEAISGRYNEQFF

D: TRBD1
J: TRBJ2-7
size: -
V: TRBV20-1
DNA: TGCAGTGCTATAGGAACGGACAGGGCGTCCTACGAGCAGTACTTC
CDR3: CSAIGTDRASYEQYF

D: -
J: TRBJ1-2
size: -
V: TRBV19
DNA: TGTGCCAGTAGTATTGCGGGGCTTGACTATGGCTACACCTTC
CDR3: CASSIAGLDYGYTF

D: -
J: TRBJ1-5
size: many
V: TRBV6-5
DNA: TGTGCCAGCAGTCGAGGGGGGATCAATCAGCCCCAGCATTTT
CDR3: CASSRGGINQPQHF

D: -
J: TRBJ2-7
size: -
V: TRBV12-3/TRBV12-4
DNA: TGTGCCAGCAGTTCAGACACCTACGAGCAGTACTTC
CDR3: CASSSDTYEQYF

D: -
J: TRBJ1-1
size: few
V: TRBV5-1
DNA: TGCGCCAGCAGCTCGGAGGGGTCCGGAGCTTTCTTT
CDR3: CASSSEGSGAFF

D: -
J: TRBJ1-5
size: many
V: TRBV27
DNA: TGTGCCAGCAGTTTAGGGCAGGGCCGGGGTTATAGCAATCAGCCCCAGCATTTT
CDR3: CASSLGQGRGYSNQPQHF

D: -
J: TRBJ2-4
size: -
V: TRBV11-1
DNA: TGTGCCAGCAGCTTAGAATTAGCCAAAAACATTCAGTACTTC
CDR3: CASSLELAKNIQYF

D: TRBD2
J: TRBJ2-7
size: few
V: TRBV5-1
DNA: TGCGCCAGCAGCTTGGGGGAGGGAAGGGTAAGCGCCTACGAGCAGTACTTC
CDR3: CASSLGEGRVSAYEQYF

D: -
J: TRBJ1-1
size: many
V: TRBV12-3/TRBV12-4
DNA: TGTGCCAGCAGTTTTAGGGGAGTGAACACTGAAGCTTTCTTT
CDR3: CASSFRGVNTEAFF

D: -
J: TRBJ2-1
size: few
V: TRBV20-1
DNA: TGCAGTGCTAGAGATGCGGCGGGACACAGCTCCTACAATGAGCAGTTCTTC
CDR3: CSARDAAGHSSYNEQFF

D: -
J: TRBJ2-7
size: -
V: TRBV5-1
DNA: TGCGCCAGCAGCTTTGCGGTCGACTACGAGCAGTACTTC
CDR3: CASSFAVDYEQYF

D: -
J: TRBJ2-5
size: few
V: TRBV27
DNA: TGTGCCAGCAGTTTATCCGTATTATACCAAGAGACCCAGTACTTC
CDR3: CASSLSVLYQETQYF

D: TRBD1
J: TRBJ1-2
size: many
V: TRBV6-5
DNA: TGTGCCAGCAGTTACGCGGGTGGGGGACAGCTCTACTATGGCTACACCTTC
CDR3: CASSYAGGGQLYYGYTF

D: -
J: TRBJ1-3
size: few
V: TRBV5-6
DNA: TGTGCCAGCAGCTTCCCCCAAGGGTCTGGAAACACCATATATTTT
CDR3: CASSFPQGSGNTIYF

D: TRBD2
J: TRBJ2-7
size: few
V: TRBV4-2
DNA: TGTGCCAGCAGTTCTAGTGCGGGAGACTACGAGCAGTACTTC
CDR3: CASSSSAGDYEQYF

D: TRBD2
J: TRBJ2-7
size: medium-sized
V: TRBV20-1
DNA: TGCAGTGCTAGAGATCAGGGACTAGGAATGGGCGAGCAGTACTTC
CDR3: CSARDQGLGMGEQYF

D: -
J: TRBJ1-1
size: many
V: TRBV12-3/TRBV12-4
DNA: TGTGCCAGCAGTCTGTACACTGAAGCTTTCTTT
CDR3: CASSLYTEAFF

D: TRBD1
J: TRBJ1-6
size: -
V: TRBV11-2
DNA: TGTGCCAGCAGCTCGACAGGGTTCTATAATTCACCCCTCCACTTT
CDR3: CASSSTGFYNSPLHF

D: -
J: TRBJ2-7
size: -
V: TRBV20-1
DNA: TGCAGTGCTAGGCCCCTTAGCGGGGACAGGTCCTACGAGCAGTACTTC
CDR3: CSARPLSGDRSYEQYF

D: TRBD2
J: TRBJ2-2
size: -
V: TRBV20-1
DNA: TGCAGTGCTGGCACGACTAGCGGGAGTTCCGGGGAGCTGTTTTTT
CDR3: CSAGTTSGSSGELFF

D: TRBD2
J: TRBJ2-1
size: -
V: TRBV6-5
DNA: TGTGCCAGCAGTTACCGGGGGACTAGCGTCTCCTACAATGAGCAGTTCTTC
CDR3: CASSYRGTSVSYNEQFF

D: -
J: TRBJ2-2
size: few
V: TRBV27
DNA: TGTGCCAGCAGTTATAAGAGAAACACCGGGGAGCTGTTTTTT
CDR3: CASSYKRNTGELFF

D: -
J: TRBJ2-1
size: -
V: TRBV24-1
DNA: TGTGCCACCAGTGATTCTGTAGCGGCATACAATGAGCAGTTCTTC
CDR3: CATSDSVAAYNEQFF

D: TRBD2
J: TRBJ2-6
size: few
V: TRBV6-5
DNA: TGTGCCAGCAGTTACCTGGGGGGGAGGGCCTCTGGGGCCAACGTCCTGACTTTC
CDR3: CASSYLGGRASGANVLTF

D: TRBD2
J: TRBJ2-1
size: -
V: TRBV12-3/TRBV12-4
DNA: TGTGCCAGCAGGGGGAAGCGGGAGGCCATTGTCCGTGAGCAGTTCTTC
CDR3: CASRGKREAIVREQFF

D: -
J: TRBJ1-1
size: -
V: TRBV18
DNA: TGTGCCAGCTCACCGTGGGCGGACACTGAAGCTTTCTTT
CDR3: CASSPWADTEAFF

D: TRBD1
J: TRBJ1-4
size: many
V: TRBV12-3/TRBV12-4
DNA: TGTGCCAGCGCGACAGGGTTTGAAAAACTGTTTTTT
CDR3: CASATGFEKLFF

D: TRBD1
J: TRBJ1-2
size: many
V: TRBV20-1
DNA: TGCAGTGCTAGGGACAGGCTGGCTTATGGCTACACCTTC
CDR3: CSARDRLAYGYTF

D: TRBD2
J: TRBJ2-7
size: many
V: TRBV10-3
DNA: TGTGCCATCAGTGAGCGGACTAGCGGGAGCTTGAACGAGCAGTACTTC
CDR3: CAISERTSGSLNEQYF

D: -
J: TRBJ1-5
size: many
V: TRBV5-5
DNA: TGTGCCAGCAGCTTGGACGTCGTCACAAGCAATCAGCCCCAGCATTTT
CDR3: CASSLDVVTSNQPQHF

D: TRBD1
J: TRBJ1-1
size: many
V: TRBV7-8
DNA: TGTGCCAGCAGCCAGGGGGCCGTTAACACTGAAGCTTTCTTT
CDR3: CASSQGAVNTEAFF

D: -
J: TRBJ1-1
size: many
V: TRBV29-1
DNA: TGCACCTCGGGGTGGGACACTGAAGCTTTCTTT
CDR3: CTSGWDTEAFF

D: -
J: TRBJ1-5
size: few
V: TRBV7-9
DNA: TGTGCCAGCAGCCCCGCCGCAGGGAGCAATCAGCCCCAGCATTTT
CDR3: CASSPAAGSNQPQHF

D: -
J: TRBJ2-5
size: many
V: TRBV12-3/TRBV12-4
DNA: TGTGCCAGCAGTTTAGCGCTAAGGGGTAGTCAAGAGACCCAGTACTTC
CDR3: CASSLALRGSQETQYF

D: -
J: TRBJ2-1
size: few
V: TRBV6-5
DNA: TGTGCCAGCAGTTACGAAGAAACCTACAATGAGCAGTTCTTC
CDR3: CASSYEETYNEQFF

D: -
J: TRBJ2-3
size: -
V: TRBV12-3/TRBV12-4
DNA: TGTGCCAGCAGAGGAGTGGCAGATACGCAGTATTTT
CDR3: CASRGVADTQYF

D: -
J: TRBJ2-7
size: few
V: TRBV27
DNA: TGTGCCAGCAGTTTTATTGACAGATTTGGTGAGCAGTACTTC
CDR3: CASSFIDRFGEQYF

D: -
J: TRBJ1-4
size: -
V: TRBV12-3/TRBV12-4
DNA: TGTGCCAGCAGTTTACGGCTATCCAGGTGGTTTATCGAAAAACTGTTTTTT
CDR3: CASSLRLSRWFIEKLFF

D: -
J: TRBJ1-4
size: many
V: TRBV7-6
DNA: TGTGCCAGCAGCTTATTTGGCGAGTACGGTGAAAAACTGTTTTTT
CDR3: CASSLFGEYGEKLFF

D: -
J: TRBJ2-3
size: few
V: TRBV5-1
DNA: TGCGCCAGCAGTAACGTGCGGGCCGCTAGCACAGATACGCAGTATTTT
CDR3: CASSNVRAASTDTQYF

D: TRBD1
J: TRBJ2-7
size: -
V: TRBV7-9
DNA: TGTGCCAGCAGCTATTTTGGGACAGGCACTTCCTACGAGCAGTACTTC
CDR3: CASSYFGTGTSYEQYF